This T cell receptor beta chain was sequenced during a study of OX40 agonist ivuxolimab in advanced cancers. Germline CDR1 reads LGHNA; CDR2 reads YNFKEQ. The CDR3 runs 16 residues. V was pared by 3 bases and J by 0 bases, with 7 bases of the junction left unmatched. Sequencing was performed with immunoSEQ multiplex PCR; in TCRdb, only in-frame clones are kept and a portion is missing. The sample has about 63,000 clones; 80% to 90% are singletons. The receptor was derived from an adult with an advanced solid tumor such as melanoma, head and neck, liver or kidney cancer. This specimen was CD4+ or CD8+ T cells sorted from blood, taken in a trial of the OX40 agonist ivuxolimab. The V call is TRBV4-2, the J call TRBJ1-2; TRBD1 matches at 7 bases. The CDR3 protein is CASSQPTGVPNYGYTF. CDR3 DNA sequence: TGTGCCAGCAGCCAGCCCACAGGGGTACCTAACTATGGCTACACCTTC.